A single sample gave rise to the 15 T cell receptor beta chains below, sequenced in a study of shared clonotypes between healthy human individuals. The data were produced by immunoSEQ multiplex PCR, yet TCRdb's version contains in-frame clones alone and is incomplete. The table records about 710,000 clones, over 55% of them present only once. The sequencing sample was made of memory CD4+ T cells sorted from blood. The subset here: CD45RA-negative fraction. The receptors originated from a woman younger than 45 in good health.

V and J are TRBV6-6 and TRBJ2-7, with D perhaps TRBD2 (6 bases). Germline-derived CDR1 and CDR2 are MNHNY and SVGAGI (reference sequence). The ends were cut back, 2 bases at V and 7 bases at J, with 15 bases in the middle. This CDR3 has 14 amino acids. CDR3 sequence reads: CASSYMSGTGEQYF. Written as DNA, the CDR3 is TGTGCCAGCAGTTACATGTCAGGGACTGGGGAGCAGTACTTC.

The genes are TRBV14 and TRBJ2-5; a possible D gene is TRBD2 (5 bases). Trimming took off 2 bases at V and 7 bases at J, with 29 bases between the two ends. The CDR3 consists of 19 residues. In germline, CDR1 is SGHDN, CDR2 FVKESK. The CDR3 DNA reads as TGTGCCAGCAGCCAAAGAGGACGGGGATGGGCTAGATCCATGGGGACCCAGTACTTC. This codes for CASSQRGRGWARSMGTQYF.

The CDR3 region is CASSQGWTGGLTDTQYF. The DNA for the CDR3 is TGCGCCAGCAGCCAAGGATGGACAGGGGGCCTCACAGATACGCAGTATTTT. This chain links TRBV4-1 with TRBJ2-3; 11 positions agree with TRBD1. The ends lost 1 base at V and 2 bases at J; junction bases unmatched: 5. Germline lookup yields CDR1 MGHRA and CDR2 YSYEKL. There are 17 residues in the CDR3.

This clone was detected a few times. The chain employs TRBV4-1 and TRBJ2-2, with a tentative D call TRBD2 (6 bases). Trimming removed 4 bases at V and 0 bases at J, with 9 bases between. Germline values: CDR1 MGHRA, CDR2 YSYEKL. The CDR3 runs 15 residues. CDR3 in DNA: TGCGCCAGCAGCCCAGGGACTGCGAACACCGGGGAGCTGTTTTTT. It yields the protein CASSPGTANTGELFF.

This chain joins TRBV6-5 and TRBJ2-3; TRBD2 might be the D (5 bases). The germline V gene has CDR1 MNHEY and CDR2 SVGAGI. The CDR3 contains 13 residues. V was clipped by 6 bases and J by 4 bases, with 11 bases between them. The CDR3 is CASRFEGSDTQYF. The CDR3 DNA follows: TGTGCCAGCAGGTTTGAGGGATCAGATACGCAGTATTTT.

The chain employs TRBV5-1 and TRBJ2-3; possibly TRBD2 for D (6 bases). The CDR3 runs 14 residues. Germline-derived CDR1 and CDR2 are SGHRS and YFSETQ. V was pared by 4 bases and J by 3 bases, with 12 bases between. The CDR3 here is CASSQGGGTDTQYF. CDR3 in DNA: TGCGCCAGCAGCCAGGGAGGAGGAACAGATACGCAGTATTTT.

The rearrangement joins TRBV25-1 to TRBJ1-2; 9 bases line up with TRBD1. Germline loops: CDR1 MGHDK, CDR2 SYGVNS. The length of the CDR3 is 17 residues. V lost 4 bases, J lost 0 bases, and 9 bases stayed unmatched. CDR3 DNA: TGTGCCAGCAGTGGAACAGGGGGCGCGGGGACTAACTATGGCTACACCTTC. This sequence encodes CASSGTGGAGTNYGYTF.

The chain links TRBV6-1 to TRBJ2-2; 7 bases line up with TRBD2. J was trimmed by 6 bases and V by 10 bases; bases with no gene match: 11. Per germline, CDR1 MNHNS and CDR2 SASEGT. This CDR3 has 14 amino acids. The CDR3 region has the DNA TGTGCCACTCACCCCCGGGACTATTCCGGGGAGCTGTTTTTT. Translation gives CATHPRDYSGELFF.

Ten or more counts support this clone. The rearrangement links TRBV19 to TRBJ2-4, with D uncertain. The V gene lost 1 base and the J gene lost 0 bases, with 13 bases spanning the gap. Germline-derived CDR1 and CDR2 are LNHDA and SQIVND (reference sequence). The CDR3 covers 17 residues. The chain's CDR3 is CASSIAAANLAKNIQYF. DNA for the CDR3: TGTGCCAGTAGTATAGCCGCGGCAAACCTAGCCAAAAACATTCAGTACTTC.

The chain is built from TRBV5-6 and TRBJ1-2, with D uncertain. Trimming cost V 1 base and J 4 bases, with 14 bases left between them. Per germline, CDR1 SGHDT and CDR2 YYEEEE. The CDR3 loop spans 15 amino acids. CDR3 residues: CASSLTSGPTYGYTF. The CDR3 region has the DNA TGTGCCAGCAGCTTGACTTCCGGCCCAACCTATGGCTACACCTTC.

The chain couples TRBV2 to TRBJ1-5; D is ambiguous. CDR3 length: 13 amino acids. Germline V lookup: CDR1 SNHLY, CDR2 FYNNEI. V was shortened by 6 bases and J by 5 bases, with 11 bases between the two germline ends. CDR3 amino acids: CASRETEYQPQHF. The CDR3 DNA reads as TGTGCCAGCAGGGAAACCGAATATCAGCCCCAGCATTTT. Using reference TRBV2 and TRBJ1-5 for the parts outside the CDR3, the full variable domain is EPEVTQTPSHQVTQMGQEVILRCVPISNHLYFYWYRQILGQKVEFLVSFYNNEISEKSEIFDDQFSVERPDGSNFTLKIRSTKLEDSAMYFCASRETEYQPQHFGDGTRLSIL.

Note on this clone: The same CDR3 is also encoded by other DNA sequences in this sample. The chain links TRBV7-8 to TRBJ2-7; 7 nucleotides match TRBD1. V gave up 1 base and J gave up 4 bases; unmatched junction bases: 4. The length of the CDR3 is 14 residues. The germline V gene encodes CDR1 SGHVS and CDR2 FQNEAQ. The CDR3 region is CASSLDRGPYEQYF. In DNA, the CDR3 is TGTGCCAGCAGCTTAGACAGGGGACCATACGAGCAGTACTTC.

This chain uses TRBV28 with TRBJ2-6; D is perhaps TRBD2 (6 bases). V was trimmed by 6 bases and J by 0 bases, leaving 15 bases between them. CDR1 and CDR2 (germline): MDHEN, SYDVKM. The length of the CDR3 is 17 residues. The CDR3 loop reads CASRALGGLSGANVLTF. CDR3 sequence (DNA): TGTGCCAGCAGGGCTTTGGGGGGTCTCTCTGGGGCCAACGTCCTGACTTTC.

The chain uses TRBV5-5 and TRBJ2-1; maybe TRBD2 (5 bases). Germline loops: CDR1 SGHKS, CDR2 YYEKEE (reference sequence). The V end lost 2 bases, the J end lost 1 base, and 7 bases lay between the germline ends. The CDR3 contains 14 residues. The chain's CDR3 is CASSFPGSYNEQFF. The CDR3 DNA follows: TGTGCCAGCAGCTTTCCGGGGTCCTACAATGAGCAGTTCTTC.

This clone was counted a few times. The rearrangement joins TRBV5-1 to TRBJ2-2; D gene unclear. Trimming shortened V by 0 bases and J by 4 bases, and 7 bases separated the two germline ends. CDR1 is SGHRS, CDR2 YFSETQ, per germline. The CDR3 extends over 14 amino acids. This CDR3 is CASSLATTTGELFF. In nucleotides, the CDR3 is TGCGCCAGCAGCTTGGCGACAACCACCGGGGAGCTGTTTTTT.